This record covers a single TCR beta chain. The data are from a study of neoadjuvant anti-PD-1 for oral cavity cancer. Most PBMC samples had 480 ng input DNA in six replicates. The repertoire was sequenced with immunoSEQ multiplex PCR; TCRdb's copy has only in-frame clones and lacks some. There are about 79,000 clones in the sample; approximately 82% occur only once, and approximately 3.6% lies in the top ten. CDR1 is SGHRS, CDR2 YFSETQ, per germline. The CDR3 length is 14 residues. V was trimmed by 5 bases and J by 1 base, leaving 12 bases between them. Sequences were derived from PBMCs, sampled before nivolumab (anti-PD-1) treatment. The sequence was obtained from a person aged 35 to 85 with oral cavity squamous cell carcinoma. The chain combines TRBV5-1 with TRBJ1-2, with D possibly matching TRBD1 (6 bases). DNA for the CDR3: TGCGCCAGCAGTGGGCAGGGGATTAACTATGGCTACACCTTC. Protein: CASSGQGINYGYTF.